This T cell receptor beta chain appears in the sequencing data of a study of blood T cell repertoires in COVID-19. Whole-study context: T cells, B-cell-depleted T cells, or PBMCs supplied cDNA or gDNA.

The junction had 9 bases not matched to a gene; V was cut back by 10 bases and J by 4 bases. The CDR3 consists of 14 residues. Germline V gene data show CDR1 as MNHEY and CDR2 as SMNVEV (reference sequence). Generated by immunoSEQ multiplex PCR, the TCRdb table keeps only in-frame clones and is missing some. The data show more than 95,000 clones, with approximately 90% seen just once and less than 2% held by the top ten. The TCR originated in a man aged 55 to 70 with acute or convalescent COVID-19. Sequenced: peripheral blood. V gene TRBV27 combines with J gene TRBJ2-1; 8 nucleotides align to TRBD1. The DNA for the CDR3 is TGTGCCAAAACCGGGACAGGCTATTACAATGAGCAGTTCTTC. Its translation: CAKTGTGYYNEQFF.